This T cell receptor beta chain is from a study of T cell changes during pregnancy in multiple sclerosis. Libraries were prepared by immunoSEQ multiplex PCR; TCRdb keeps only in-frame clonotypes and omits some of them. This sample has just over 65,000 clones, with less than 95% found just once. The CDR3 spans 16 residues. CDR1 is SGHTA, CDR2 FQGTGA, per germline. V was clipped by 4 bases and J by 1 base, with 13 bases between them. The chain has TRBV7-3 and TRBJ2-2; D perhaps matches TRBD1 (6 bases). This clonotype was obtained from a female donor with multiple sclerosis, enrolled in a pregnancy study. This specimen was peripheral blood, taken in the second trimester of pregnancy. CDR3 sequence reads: CASSYLGGKNTGELFF. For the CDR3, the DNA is TGTGCCAGCAGCTACTTAGGGGGAAAGAACACCGGGGAGCTGTTTTTT.